The source of this T cell receptor (beta chain) is a study of CD8+CD57+ T cells in acquired aplastic anemia. Study as a whole: Each DNA sample taken from sorted CD4+ and CD8+ cells came to 3 to 3.5 ug on average. Healthy CD8+ samples averaged roughly 12 million reads.

The study profiled TCR beta VDJ and CDR3 using genomic DNA as template. TCRdb used MiXCR to reprocess the reads, holding one entry per CDR3 protein. Of 42,000 or so distinct CDR3 sequences detected, 65% to 70% appear once; the ten largest clones hold 20% to 30%. Germline CDR1 reads LNHDA; CDR2 reads SQIVND (reference sequence). This CDR3 has 13 residues. The germline V and J ends were trimmed by 3 bases and 3 bases, with 6 bases remaining between them. With respect to this clonotype: Its antigen is currently unknown.

Regarding the study as a whole: Patients and controls had in common around 29 CD8+ CDR3 sequences. A significant difference in CD8+ Simpson's diversity between patients and controls was not found.

This TCR derives from a human donor in good health, serving as a control. Sequenced: sorted CD4+, CD8+, or CD8+CD57+ T cells (not recorded which) from PBMCs. The rearrangement joins TRBV19 to TRBJ1-5, with D maybe TRBD1 (6 bases). CDR3 DNA sequence: TGTGCCAGTAGTATGGGGGCCAATCAGCCCCAGCATTTT. Translated, it gives CASSMGANQPQHF.